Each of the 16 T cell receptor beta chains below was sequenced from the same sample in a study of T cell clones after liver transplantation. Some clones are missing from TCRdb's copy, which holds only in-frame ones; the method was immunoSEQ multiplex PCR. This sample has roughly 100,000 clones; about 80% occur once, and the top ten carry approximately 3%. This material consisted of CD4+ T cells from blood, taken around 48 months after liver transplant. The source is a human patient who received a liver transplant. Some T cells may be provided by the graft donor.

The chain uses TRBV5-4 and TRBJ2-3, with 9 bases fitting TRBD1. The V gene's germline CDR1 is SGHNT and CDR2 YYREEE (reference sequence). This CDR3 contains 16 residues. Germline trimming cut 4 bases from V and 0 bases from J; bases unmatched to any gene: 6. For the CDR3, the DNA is TGTGCCAGCAGCCTGGGGACAGGGTTTAGCACAGATACGCAGTATTTT. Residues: CASSLGTGFSTDTQYF.

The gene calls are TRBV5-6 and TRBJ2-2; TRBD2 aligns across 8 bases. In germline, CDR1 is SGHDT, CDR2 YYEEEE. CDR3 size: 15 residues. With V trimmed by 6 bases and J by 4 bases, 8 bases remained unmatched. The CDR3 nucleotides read TGTGCCAGCATGGCCCCGGGGGGGCGCACCGGGGAGCTGTTTTTT. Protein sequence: CASMAPGGRTGELFF.

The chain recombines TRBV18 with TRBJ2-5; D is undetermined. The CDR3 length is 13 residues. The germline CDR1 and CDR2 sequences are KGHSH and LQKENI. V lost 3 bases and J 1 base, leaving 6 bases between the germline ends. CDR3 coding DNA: TGTGCCAGCTCACCCTCCTTCCAAGAGACCCAGTACTTC. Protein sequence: CASSPSFQETQYF.

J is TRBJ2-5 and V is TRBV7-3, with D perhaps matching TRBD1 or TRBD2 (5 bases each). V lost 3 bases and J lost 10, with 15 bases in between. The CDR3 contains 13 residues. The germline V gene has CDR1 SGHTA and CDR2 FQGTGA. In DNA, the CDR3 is TGTGCCAGCAGCTTGGGGGTACCGGGCGACCAGTACTTC. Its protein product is CASSLGVPGDQYF. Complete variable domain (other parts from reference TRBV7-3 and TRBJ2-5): GAGVSQTPSNKVTEKGKYVELRCDPISGHTALYWYRQSLGQGPEFLIYFQGTGAADDSGLPNDRFFAVRPEGSVSTLKIQRTERGDSAVYLCASSLGVPGDQYFGPGTRLLVL.

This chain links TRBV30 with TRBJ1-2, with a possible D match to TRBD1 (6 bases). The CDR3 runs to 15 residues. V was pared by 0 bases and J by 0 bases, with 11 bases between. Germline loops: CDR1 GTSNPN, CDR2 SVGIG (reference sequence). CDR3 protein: CAWSVGPGANYGYTF. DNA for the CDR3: TGTGCCTGGAGTGTGGGTCCAGGGGCTAACTATGGCTACACCTTC.

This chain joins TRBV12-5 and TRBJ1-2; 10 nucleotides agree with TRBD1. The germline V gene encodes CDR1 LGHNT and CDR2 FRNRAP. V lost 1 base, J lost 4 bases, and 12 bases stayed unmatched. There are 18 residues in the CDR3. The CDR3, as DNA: TGTGCTAGTGGTTTGGCCAGACAGGGGGCGGTGATAGGCTATGGCTACACCTTC. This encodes CASGLARQGAVIGYGYTF.

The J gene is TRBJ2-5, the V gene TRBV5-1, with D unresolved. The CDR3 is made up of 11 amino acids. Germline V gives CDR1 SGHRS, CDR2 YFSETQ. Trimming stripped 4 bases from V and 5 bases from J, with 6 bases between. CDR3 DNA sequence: TGCGCCAGCAGCGAGACGGAGACCCAGTACTTC. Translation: CASSETETQYF.

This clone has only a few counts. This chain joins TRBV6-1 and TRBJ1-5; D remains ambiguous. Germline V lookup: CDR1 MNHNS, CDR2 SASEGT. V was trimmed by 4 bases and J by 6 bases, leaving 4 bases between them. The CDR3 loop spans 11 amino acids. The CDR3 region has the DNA TGTGCCAGCAGTGCCACTCAGCCCCAGCATTTT. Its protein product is CASSATQPQHF.

This CDR3 reads CASFREVSYEQYF. CDR3 nucleotides: TGTGCCAGCTTCAGGGAAGTAAGCTACGAGCAGTACTTC. The V and J genes are TRBV2 and TRBJ2-7, with D maybe TRBD1 (5 bases). With 8 bases removed from V and 3 bases from J, the gap between germline ends came to 14 bases. Per the germline V gene, CDR1 is SNHLY and CDR2 is FYNNEI. CDR3 length equals 13 residues.

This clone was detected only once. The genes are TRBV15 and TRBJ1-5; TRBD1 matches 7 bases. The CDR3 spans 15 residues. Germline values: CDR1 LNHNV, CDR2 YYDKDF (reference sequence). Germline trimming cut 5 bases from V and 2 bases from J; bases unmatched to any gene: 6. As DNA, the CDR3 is TGTGCCACCAGCGAGACAGGGAAGGGCAATCAGCCCCAGCATTTT. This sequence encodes CATSETGKGNQPQHF.

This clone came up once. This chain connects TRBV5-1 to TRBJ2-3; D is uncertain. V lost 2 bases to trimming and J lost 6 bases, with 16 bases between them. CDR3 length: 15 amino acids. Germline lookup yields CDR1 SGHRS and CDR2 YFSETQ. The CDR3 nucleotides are TGCGCCAGCAGCTTCATTTGGGTCTCACAGGATACGCAGTATTTT. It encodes CASSFIWVSQDTQYF.

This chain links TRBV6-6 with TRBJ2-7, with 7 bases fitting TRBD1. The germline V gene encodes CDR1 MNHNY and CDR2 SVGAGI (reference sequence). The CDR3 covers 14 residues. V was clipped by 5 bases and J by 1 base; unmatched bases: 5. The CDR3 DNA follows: TGTGCCAGCAGTCTAAGACAGGGTTCCTACGAGCAGTACTTC. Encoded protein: CASSLRQGSYEQYF.

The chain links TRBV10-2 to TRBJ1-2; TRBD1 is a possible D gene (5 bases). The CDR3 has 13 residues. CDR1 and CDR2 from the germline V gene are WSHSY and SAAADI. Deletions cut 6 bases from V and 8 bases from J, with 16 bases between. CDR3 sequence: CASSRERVGGYTF. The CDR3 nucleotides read TGCGCCAGCAGCAGGGAGAGGGTTGGAGGCTACACCTTC.

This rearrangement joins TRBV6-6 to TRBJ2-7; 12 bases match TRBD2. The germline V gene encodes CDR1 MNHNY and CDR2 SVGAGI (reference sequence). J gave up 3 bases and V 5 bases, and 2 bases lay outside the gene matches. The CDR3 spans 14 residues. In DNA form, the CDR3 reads TGTGCCAGCAGTACTAGCGGGAGGAGCTACGAGCAGTACTTC. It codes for CASSTSGRSYEQYF.

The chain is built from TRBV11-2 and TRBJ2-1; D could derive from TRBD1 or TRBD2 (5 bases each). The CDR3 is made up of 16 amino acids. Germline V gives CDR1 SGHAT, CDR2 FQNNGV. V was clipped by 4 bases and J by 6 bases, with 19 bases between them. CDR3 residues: CASSSLGGATANEQFF. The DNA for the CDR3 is TGTGCCAGCAGCTCCCTTGGGGGAGCTACTGCCAATGAGCAGTTCTTC.

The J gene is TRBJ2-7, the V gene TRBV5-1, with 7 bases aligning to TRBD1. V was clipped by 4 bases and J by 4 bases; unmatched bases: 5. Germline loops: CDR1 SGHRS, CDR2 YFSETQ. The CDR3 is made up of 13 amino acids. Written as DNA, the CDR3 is TGCGCCAGCAGCCAAGACAGGGAGTACGAGCAGTACTTC. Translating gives CASSQDREYEQYF. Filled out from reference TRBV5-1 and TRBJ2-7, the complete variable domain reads KAGVTQTPRYLIKTRGQQVTLSCSPISGHRSVSWYQQTPGQGLQFLFEYFSETQRNKGNFPGRFSGRQFSNSRSEMNVSTLELGDSALYLCASSQDREYEQYFGPGTRLTVT.